This T cell receptor beta chain was recorded in a study of post-analysis software for immune sequencing data. General study findings and limits: Comparison of patients with controls showed roughly five TRBV segments more frequent in patients, TRBV5-6, TRBV5-1 and TRBV20-1 among them.

A word on this clonotype: The antigen is not known.

V lost 6 bases to trimming and J lost 6 bases, with 8 bases between them. Germline CDR1 reads DFQATT; CDR2 reads SNEGSKA (reference sequence). The length of the CDR3 is 11 residues. The TCR beta cDNA libraries carried unique molecular identifiers. The authors obtained 400,000 to 600,000 cDNA molecules from roughly 1.1 to 9.2 million T cells. TCRdb re-derived calls from the PCR reads in MiXCR, one entry per CDR3 protein. The sample contains roughly 700,000 distinct CDR3 sequences, approximately 30% of which appear only once. Sequencing used blood. This clonotype was obtained from a girl aged 5-17 years with multiple sclerosis. The chain links TRBV20-1 to TRBJ1-4; unclear D gene. The CDR3 is CSAEFDEKLFF. The CDR3 bases are TGCAGTGCCGAATTTGATGAAAAACTGTTTTTT.